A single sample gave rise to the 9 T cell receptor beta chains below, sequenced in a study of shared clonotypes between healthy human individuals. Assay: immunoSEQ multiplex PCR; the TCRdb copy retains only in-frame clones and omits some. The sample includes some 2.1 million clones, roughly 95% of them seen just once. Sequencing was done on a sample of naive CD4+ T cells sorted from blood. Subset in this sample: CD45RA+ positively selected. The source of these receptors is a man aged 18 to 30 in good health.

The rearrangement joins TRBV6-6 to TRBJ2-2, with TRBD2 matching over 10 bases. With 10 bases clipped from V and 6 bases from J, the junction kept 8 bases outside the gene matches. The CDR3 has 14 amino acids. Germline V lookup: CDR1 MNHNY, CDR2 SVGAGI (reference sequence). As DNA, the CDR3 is TGTGCCATCATAGCGGGAGGAATGTCCGGGGAGCTGTTTTTT. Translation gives CAIIAGGMSGELFF.

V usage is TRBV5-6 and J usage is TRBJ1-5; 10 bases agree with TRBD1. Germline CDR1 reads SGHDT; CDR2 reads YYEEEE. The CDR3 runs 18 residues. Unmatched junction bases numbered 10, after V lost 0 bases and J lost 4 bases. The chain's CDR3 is CASSLGWMTGGTNQPQHF. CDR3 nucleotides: TGTGCCAGCAGCTTGGGTTGGATGACAGGGGGCACTAATCAGCCCCAGCATTTT.

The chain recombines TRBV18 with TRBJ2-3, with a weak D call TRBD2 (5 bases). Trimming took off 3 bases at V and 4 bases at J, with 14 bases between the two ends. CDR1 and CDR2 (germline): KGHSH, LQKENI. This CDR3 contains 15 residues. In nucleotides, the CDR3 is TGTGCCAGCTCACCTATGAGGGCAGGAGCAGATACGCAGTATTTT. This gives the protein CASSPMRAGADTQYF.

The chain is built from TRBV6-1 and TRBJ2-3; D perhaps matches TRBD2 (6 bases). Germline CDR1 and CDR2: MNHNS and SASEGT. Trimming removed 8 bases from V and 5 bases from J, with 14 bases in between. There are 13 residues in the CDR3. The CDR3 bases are TGTGCCAGCTCACTAGCTCAGGTAGATACGCAGTATTTT. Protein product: CASSLAQVDTQYF.

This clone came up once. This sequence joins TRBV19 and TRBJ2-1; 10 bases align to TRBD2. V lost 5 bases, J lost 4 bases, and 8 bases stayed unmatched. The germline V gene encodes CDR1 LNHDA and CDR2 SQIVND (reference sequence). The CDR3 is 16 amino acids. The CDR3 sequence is CASSVNLAGVYNEQFF. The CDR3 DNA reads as TGTGCCAGTAGTGTCAATCTAGCGGGAGTATACAATGAGCAGTTCTTC.

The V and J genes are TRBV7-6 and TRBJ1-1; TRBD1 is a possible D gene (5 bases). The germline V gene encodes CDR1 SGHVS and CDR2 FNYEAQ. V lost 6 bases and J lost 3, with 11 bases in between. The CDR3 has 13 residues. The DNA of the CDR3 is TGTGCCAGCAGGGCAGGGTTGGACACTGAAGCTTTCTTT. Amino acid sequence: CASRAGLDTEAFF.

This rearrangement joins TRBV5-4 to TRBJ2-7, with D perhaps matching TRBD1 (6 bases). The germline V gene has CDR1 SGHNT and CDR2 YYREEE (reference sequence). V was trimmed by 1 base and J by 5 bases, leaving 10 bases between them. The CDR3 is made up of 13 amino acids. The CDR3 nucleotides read TGTGCCAGCAGCTTGACAGGGATCAACGAGCAGTACTTC. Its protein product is CASSLTGINEQYF. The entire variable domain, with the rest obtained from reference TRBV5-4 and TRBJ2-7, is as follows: ETGVTQSPTHLIKTRGQQVTLRCSSQSGHNTVSWYQQALGQGPQFIFQYYREEENGRGNFPPRFSGLQFPNYSSELNVNALELDDSALYLCASSLTGINEQYFGPGTRLTVT.

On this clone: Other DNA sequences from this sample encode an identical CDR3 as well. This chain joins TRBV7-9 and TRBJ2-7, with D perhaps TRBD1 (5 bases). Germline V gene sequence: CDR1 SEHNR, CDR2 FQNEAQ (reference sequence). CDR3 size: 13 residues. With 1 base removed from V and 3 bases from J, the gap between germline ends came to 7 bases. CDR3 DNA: TGTGCCAGCAGCTTAGACCAGGGCTACGAGCAGTACTTC. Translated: CASSLDQGYEQYF.

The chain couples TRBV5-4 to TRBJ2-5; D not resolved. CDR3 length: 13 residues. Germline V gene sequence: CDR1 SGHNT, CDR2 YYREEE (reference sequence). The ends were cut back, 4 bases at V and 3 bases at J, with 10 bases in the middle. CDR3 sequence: CASSVPLEETQYF. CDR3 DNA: TGTGCCAGCAGCGTACCCCTCGAAGAGACCCAGTACTTC.